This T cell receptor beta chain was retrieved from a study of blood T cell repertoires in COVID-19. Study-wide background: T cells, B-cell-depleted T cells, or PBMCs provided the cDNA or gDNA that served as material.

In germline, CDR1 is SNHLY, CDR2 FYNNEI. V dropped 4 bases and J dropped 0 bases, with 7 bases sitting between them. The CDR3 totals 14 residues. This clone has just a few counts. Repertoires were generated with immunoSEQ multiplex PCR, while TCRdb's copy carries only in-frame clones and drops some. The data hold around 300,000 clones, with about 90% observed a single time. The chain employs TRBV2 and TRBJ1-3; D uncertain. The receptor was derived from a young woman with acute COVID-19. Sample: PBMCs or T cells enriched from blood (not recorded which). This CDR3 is CASSVQSSGNTIYF. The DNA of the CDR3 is TGTGCCAGCAGTGTCCAGTCCTCTGGAAACACCATATATTTT. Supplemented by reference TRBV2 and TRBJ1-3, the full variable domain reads EPEVTQTPSHQVTQMGQEVILRCVPISNHLYFYWYRQILGQKVEFLVSFYNNEISEKSEIFDDQFSVERPDGSNFTLKIRSTKLEDSAMYFCASSVQSSGNTIYFGEGSWLTVV.